This T cell receptor (beta chain) was sequenced for a study of identical twins. This clonotype was seen more than once but under ten times. The antigen remains undetermined. CDR1 SEHNR and CDR2 FQNEAQ come from the germline V gene (reference sequence). This CDR3 spans 15 amino acids. V gave up 1 base and J gave up 2 bases, with 12 bases separating them. The study, taken as a whole, reports: Within twin pairs, the out-of-frame alpha sequences they shared showed excess low generation probability. Models predicted too little out-of-frame TCR alpha sharing in monozygotic twins.

TCRdb itself ran the 5' RACE reads through MiXCR, one entry per CDR3 protein. The table shows approximately 1.8 million distinct CDR3 sequences, with less than 40% occurring only once. This TCR came from a newborn girl in good health. The specimen sequenced was cord blood. V and J are TRBV7-9 and TRBJ2-7; D unclear. CDR3 in DNA: TGTGCCAGCAGCTTAGGGGCTCCTTTTCCCTACGAGCAGTACTTC. Protein: CASSLGAPFPYEQYF.